This T cell receptor (beta chain) was sequenced in a study of shared clonotypes between healthy human individuals. The data were produced by immunoSEQ multiplex PCR, yet TCRdb's version contains in-frame clones alone and is incomplete. This sample has about 340,000 clones, with around four fifths found just once. V dropped 1 base and J dropped 7; count of bases not matched to a gene: 8. Germline-derived CDR1 and CDR2 are LGHNA and YSLEER. CDR3 length equals 15 residues. This sequence joins TRBV4-3 and TRBJ2-7; 9 bases line up with TRBD1. The sequence derives from a man aged 30 to 45 in good health. Specimen: memory CD4+ T cells sorted from blood. Indicated subset: CD45RA-negative fraction. This CDR3 reads CASSQGGTGSGEQYF. DNA of the CDR3: TGCGCCAGCAGCCAAGGTGGGACAGGGTCGGGAGAGCAGTACTTC.